These 24 T cell receptor beta chains were all obtained from the same sample, sequenced in a study of T cells in Graves' hyperthyroidism and ophthalmopathy. Amplified TCR beta CDR3 regions came from RNA transcripts. Initially, a first-round RT-PCR of the TCR CDR3 employed the HTBI primer set. Each CDR3 protein is one row after TCRdb ran MiXCR on the multiplex PCR reads. The data hold fewer than 450,000 distinct CDR3 sequences, with roughly a sixth observed a single time. The sequencing sample was made of blood. Receptors originate from a woman aged 25 to 39 with Graves' hyperthyroidism that later progressed to Graves' ophthalmopathy.

The chain combines TRBV4-1 with TRBJ2-2; 8 bases agree with TRBD1. The germline CDR1 and CDR2 sequences are MGHRA and YSYEKL. The CDR3 is made up of 14 amino acids. Trimming cost V 4 bases and J 7 bases; bases outside gene matches: 5. The CDR3 DNA reads TGCGCCAGCAGCCTAAGACAGGGGAACGGGGAGCTGTTTTTT. It is translated as CASSLRQGNGELFF.

The sample holds many counts of this clonotype. This chain connects TRBV20-1 to TRBJ2-7; possible D gene TRBD2, 5 bases. This CDR3 is built from 16 residues. V lost 2 bases and J 4 bases, leaving 21 bases between the germline ends. Germline CDR1 DFQATT, CDR2 SNEGSKA (reference sequence). The CDR3 protein is CSARTSGWENWYEQYF. DNA of the CDR3: TGCAGTGCTAGAACCTCGGGCTGGGAGAACTGGTACGAGCAGTACTTC.

This clonotype appeared a few times. This chain connects TRBV6-6 to TRBJ1-5; 7 nucleotides match TRBD1. V trimming: 2 bases; J trimming: 5 bases; junction bases outside the gene matches: 15. This CDR3 has 18 amino acids. Per germline, CDR1 MNHNY and CDR2 SVGAGI (reference sequence). The CDR3 DNA sequence: TGTGCCAGCAGTTACGAGGCGCAGGGGGGACATTTGGATCAGCCCCAGCATTTT. This encodes CASSYEAQGGHLDQPQHF.

This clonotype came up a few times. The gene calls are TRBV2 and TRBJ1-6; 8 nucleotides match TRBD1. CDR1 SNHLY and CDR2 FYNNEI come from the germline V gene. The CDR3 is 15 residues long. The V segment lost 6 bases and the J segment 7 bases; nucleotides outside the gene matches: 8. DNA for the CDR3: TGTGCCAGCAGGGCAAGGACAGGGCGAAATTCACCCCTCCACTTT. This encodes CASRARTGRNSPLHF.

This clonotype was observed a few times. CDR3 sequence (DNA): TGCAGTGCTAGAGATCTCAGGGGAGGTCAGCCCCAGCATTTT. It translates to CSARDLRGGQPQHF. V gene TRBV20-1 combines with J gene TRBJ1-5; D might be TRBD1 (6 bases). Germline CDR1 is DFQATT and CDR2 is SNEGSKA (reference sequence). The CDR3 runs 14 residues. V lost 0 bases and J 6 bases, leaving 12 bases between the germline ends.

This clonotype was observed many times. The chain is built from TRBV2 and TRBJ1-2, with 7 positions matching TRBD1. Per the germline V gene, CDR1 is SNHLY and CDR2 is FYNNEI. Trimming cost V 10 bases and J 5 bases; bases outside gene matches: 13. This CDR3 is 14 amino acids long. The CDR3 region is CAKASTGLIYGYTF. CDR3 nucleotides: TGTGCCAAAGCCTCGACAGGGCTGATTTATGGCTACACCTTC.

This clonotype was counted between two and nine times. The gene calls are TRBV20-1 and TRBJ2-4; 7 bases agree with TRBD2. The CDR3 length is 15 residues. Germline V CDR1 and CDR2: DFQATT, SNEGSKA (reference sequence). The V segment lost 0 bases and the J segment 4 bases; nucleotides outside the gene matches: 6. The CDR3 loop reads CSARDAGAIKNIQYF. CDR3 DNA sequence: TGCAGTGCTAGAGATGCGGGAGCTATAAAAAACATTCAGTACTTC.

This clonotype was seen at least ten times. CDR3 coding DNA: TGTGCCAGTAGTATATTTAGCGGGGGGAATGAGCAGTTCTTC. Protein: CASSIFSGGNEQFF. The chain links TRBV19 to TRBJ2-1; 10 nucleotides agree with TRBD2. There are 14 residues in the CDR3. Germline lookup yields CDR1 LNHDA and CDR2 SQIVND (reference sequence). Trimming cost V 2 bases and J 7 bases; bases outside gene matches: 2.

This clonotype was observed at least ten times. CDR3 in DNA: TGTGCCAGCAGTTTGGGCAGGGGAAACACCGGGGAGCTGTTTTTT. It translates to CASSLGRGNTGELFF. V and J are TRBV12-3 or TRBV12-4 and TRBJ2-2; D might be TRBD1 (6 bases). With 3 bases removed from V and 2 bases from J, the gap between germline ends came to 10 bases. This CDR3 is built from 15 residues.

This clonotype appeared a few times. The chain carries TRBV2 and TRBJ2-3, with 13 bases matching TRBD2. Trimming removed 3 bases from V and 0 bases from J; junction bases left unmatched: 9. CDR1 is SNHLY, CDR2 FYNNEI, per germline. The CDR3 runs 19 residues. This CDR3 is CASSDIGLAGAPSTDTQYF. The CDR3 nucleotides read TGTGCCAGCAGTGATATAGGACTAGCGGGAGCCCCTAGCACAGATACGCAGTATTTT.

In this sample, this clonotype turned up a few times. The CDR3 protein is CASSVGPSFSNQPQHF. Here the CDR3 DNA reads TGTGCCAGCAGCGTAGGCCCCAGCTTTAGCAATCAGCCCCAGCATTTT. The chain employs TRBV9 and TRBJ1-5; D gene ambiguous. In germline, CDR1 is SGDLS, CDR2 YYNGEE. V was pared by 0 bases and J by 0 bases, with 10 bases between. The CDR3 extends over 16 amino acids.

V gene TRBV20-1 combines with J gene TRBJ2-7; perhaps D is TRBD1 or TRBD2 (5 bases each). V was pared by 1 base and J by 4 bases, with 17 bases between. This CDR3 is 15 amino acids long. CDR1 and CDR2 from the germline V gene are DFQATT and SNEGSKA (reference sequence). The CDR3 region is CSARASPEGIYEQYF. The DNA for the CDR3 is TGCAGTGCTAGAGCCTCCCCAGAGGGGATTTACGAGCAGTACTTC.

This clonotype was detected many times. The chain carries TRBV2 and TRBJ1-1; D gene ambiguous. Trimming removed 8 bases at V and 1 base at J, with 11 bases between. The CDR3 spans 13 residues. The germline V gene has CDR1 SNHLY and CDR2 FYNNEI. Here the CDR3 DNA reads TGTGCCAGCGGATTGTTGGGGAACACTGAAGCTTTCTTT. This encodes CASGLLGNTEAFF.

In its sample, this clonotype was seen many times. This chain joins TRBV28 and TRBJ1-2, with no clear D. The CDR3 extends over 15 amino acids. V lost 2 bases, J lost 1 base, and 11 bases lay in between. CDR1 is MDHEN and CDR2 is SYDVKM in the germline V gene. Here the CDR3 reads CASSLGQQYNYGYTF. The CDR3 nucleotides are TGTGCCAGCAGTTTAGGTCAACAGTATAACTATGGCTACACCTTC.

This clonotype was seen ten or more times. CDR3 DNA: TGTGCCAGCAGTTTACCTGGGACAGCCTTCCCCAATGAGCAGTTCTTC. Translating gives CASSLPGTAFPNEQFF. The chain couples TRBV12-3 or TRBV12-4 to TRBJ2-1; 7 bases agree with TRBD1. CDR3 length: 16 residues. V trimming: 2 bases; J trimming: 6 bases; junction bases outside the gene matches: 10.

This clonotype was observed a few times. The chain links TRBV18 to TRBJ2-6; D gene ambiguous. CDR1 KGHSH and CDR2 LQKENI come from the germline V gene. Trimming left V 4 bases short and J 0 bases short, with 7 bases between. The CDR3 is 15 residues long. CDR3 region: CASSHPASGANVLTF. CDR3 bases: TGTGCCAGCTCACACCCTGCCTCTGGGGCCAACGTCCTGACTTTC.

This clonotype was seen ten or more times. This chain links TRBV5-1 with TRBJ2-1; 7 bases are a match to TRBD2. Germline-derived CDR1 and CDR2 are SGHRS and YFSETQ. This CDR3 is built from 18 residues. J was trimmed by 5 bases and V by 6 bases; bases with no gene match: 20. CDR3 sequence (DNA): TGCGCCAGCATGACCCAGGGTACATCGGGGGAGGGAGACAATGAGCAGTTCTTC. Translated: CASMTQGTSGEGDNEQFF.

Concerning this clonotype: The junction departs from the called germline gene at one end, perhaps through a read error. The V and J genes are TRBV3-1 and TRBJ2-7; 10 nucleotides align to TRBD2. The germline V gene encodes CDR1 LGHDT and CDR2 YNNKEL (reference sequence). There are 15 residues in the CDR3. For the CDR3, the DNA is TGTGCCGGCAGCCAAGACTCTAGCGGGAGAGGCGAGCAGTACTTC. Amino acids: CAGSQDSSGRGEQYF.

This clonotype appeared a few times. V is TRBV7-6 and J is TRBJ2-7; a possible D gene is TRBD2 (6 bases). Looked up from germline, CDR1 is SGHVS and CDR2 is FNYEAQ. The CDR3 contains 15 residues. The V and J ends lost 5 bases and 0 bases respectively, with 14 bases between them. The CDR3 DNA reads TGTGCCAGCAGCCCCGAGCGCGGGAACTCCTACGAGCAGTACTTC. Its protein is CASSPERGNSYEQYF.

There are many counts of this clonotype. The rearrangement links TRBV2 to TRBJ2-3, with D unclear. CDR1 SNHLY and CDR2 FYNNEI come from the germline V gene. V lost 7 bases and J 0 bases, leaving 20 bases between the germline ends. The CDR3 extends over 17 amino acids. The CDR3, as DNA: TGTGCCAGCATCCCCCAGGCGGTTCTAACTAGCACAGATACGCAGTATTTT. It specifies CASIPQAVLTSTDTQYF.

This clonotype was detected only a few times. This chain connects TRBV18 to TRBJ2-6, with D unresolved. CDR1 is KGHSH and CDR2 is LQKENI in the germline V gene. The CDR3 length is 13 residues. V was shortened by 2 bases and J by 2 bases, with 1 base between the two germline ends. CDR3 sequence: CASSPTGANVLTF. DNA for the CDR3: TGTGCCAGCTCACCAACTGGGGCCAACGTCCTGACTTTC.

This clonotype was counted at least ten times. The CDR3 spells CASSLEASGGLADTQYF. CDR3 DNA sequence: TGCGCCAGCAGCTTGGAAGCTAGCGGGGGCCTAGCAGATACGCAGTATTTT. V gene TRBV5-1 combines with J gene TRBJ2-3; the match to TRBD2 covers 10 bases. The CDR3 runs to 17 residues. Germline V gene lookup returns CDR1 SGHRS and CDR2 YFSETQ. Germline trimming cut 0 bases from V and 4 bases from J; bases unmatched to any gene: 8.

This clonotype occurred many times. This chain links TRBV27 with TRBJ1-5; D ambiguous. CDR1 is MNHEY and CDR2 is SMNVEV in the germline V gene (reference sequence). This CDR3 region has 14 residues. Trimming stripped 1 base from V and 3 bases from J, with 7 bases between. The CDR3 DNA reads TGTGCCAGCAGTTTATATGGGGACAATCAGCCCCAGCATTTT. Translated, it gives CASSLYGDNQPQHF.

This clonotype was seen ten or more times. The chain couples TRBV11-2 to TRBJ1-6, with D unclear. Trimming left V 4 bases short and J 8 bases short, with 12 bases between. Germline CDR1 and CDR2: SGHAT and FQNNGV. The CDR3 sequence is 14 residues long. The DNA of the CDR3 is TGTGCCAGCAGCTATCCCAGAAGGGATTCACCCCTCCACTTT. Translated: CASSYPRRDSPLHF.